These T cell receptor beta chains were read from a single sample in a study of T cells in Graves' hyperthyroidism and ophthalmopathy. MiXCR, run by TCRdb on the multiplex PCR reads, gives a single entry per CDR3 protein. The data hold 500,000 to 600,000 distinct CDR3 sequences, with around 42% observed a single time. The specimen sequenced was peripheral blood or thyroid tissue (not recorded which). The receptors were sampled from an adult woman with Graves' disease, either hyperthyroidism or ophthalmopathy (not recorded which). Both conserved end residues are part of each CDR3. Fields, in order: V gene, CDR3 length, D gene, clone size, J gene, CDR3 DNA, CDR3 protein. A D gene is named only where the DNA matches it firmly. Only some rows state a clone size, as once, few, many or a class for expanded clones.

v_call: TRBV5-1; cdr3_length: 14; d_call: TRBD2; clone_size: few; j_call: TRBJ2-5; cdr3_nt: TGCGCCAACCGATCGGGAGCGGGGGGAGAGACCCAGTACTTC; cdr3_aa: CANRSGAGGETQYF
v_call: TRBV7-2; cdr3_length: 15; d_call: .; clone_size: .; j_call: TRBJ1-2; cdr3_nt: TGTGCCAGCAGCTTAGCCCAGGGGTTGGGCTATGGCTACACCTTC; cdr3_aa: CASSLAQGLGYGYTF
v_call: TRBV24-1; cdr3_length: 15; d_call: .; clone_size: .; j_call: TRBJ2-3; cdr3_nt: TGTGCCACCAGTGATTTTATGGGGGATGTGAATGAGCAGTATTTT; cdr3_aa: CATSDFMGDVNEQYF
v_call: TRBV29-1; cdr3_length: 13; d_call: TRBD1; clone_size: .; j_call: TRBJ1-4; cdr3_nt: TGCAGCGTCCCGGGGACAGGGGGAGAAAAACTGTTTTTT; cdr3_aa: CSVPGTGGEKLFF
v_call: TRBV7-9; cdr3_length: 14; d_call: .; clone_size: .; j_call: TRBJ2-2; cdr3_nt: TGTGCCAGCAGCCTGACCATAAACACCGGGGAGCTGTTTTTT; cdr3_aa: CASSLTINTGELFF
v_call: TRBV7-9; cdr3_length: 15; d_call: TRBD2; clone_size: .; j_call: TRBJ2-7; cdr3_nt: TGTGCCAGCAGCTGGACTAGCGGGATGGCCTACGAGCAGTACTTC; cdr3_aa: CASSWTSGMAYEQYF
v_call: TRBV29-1; cdr3_length: 14; d_call: TRBD1; clone_size: many; j_call: TRBJ2-7; cdr3_nt: TGCAGCGTTGTCGCGGACAGGGGTTACGGCGAGCAGTACTTC; cdr3_aa: CSVVADRGYGEQYF
v_call: TRBV10-3; cdr3_length: 12; d_call: .; clone_size: many; j_call: TRBJ1-4; cdr3_nt: TGTGCCAGCCGGCGGGGAGGTGAAAAACTGTTTTTT; cdr3_aa: CASRRGGEKLFF
v_call: TRBV28; cdr3_length: 13; d_call: .; clone_size: many; j_call: TRBJ1-5; cdr3_nt: TGTGCCAGCAGTTTGCGGGTCTTTCAGCCCCAGCATTTT; cdr3_aa: CASSLRVFQPQHF
v_call: TRBV20-1; cdr3_length: 14; d_call: .; clone_size: many; j_call: TRBJ1-4; cdr3_nt: TGCAGTGCTGTGGACGGTGCAACTAATGAAAAACTGTTTTTT; cdr3_aa: CSAVDGATNEKLFF
v_call: TRBV5-6; cdr3_length: 14; d_call: .; clone_size: many; j_call: TRBJ2-7; cdr3_nt: TGTGCCAGCAGCTTGACCCCGTACTCCTACGAGCAGTACTTC; cdr3_aa: CASSLTPYSYEQYF
v_call: TRBV7-9; cdr3_length: 11; d_call: .; clone_size: many; j_call: TRBJ2-7; cdr3_nt: TGTGCCACCGCAGGGGTCGGGGAGCAGTACTTC; cdr3_aa: CATAGVGEQYF
v_call: TRBV7-2; cdr3_length: 18; d_call: TRBD2; clone_size: .; j_call: TRBJ2-2; cdr3_nt: TGTGCCAGCACCCCCCAACTAAGTCAAGCGGGGGGGGCCGGGGAGCTGTTTTTT; cdr3_aa: CASTPQLSQAGGAGELFF
v_call: TRBV7-2; cdr3_length: 14; d_call: .; clone_size: many; j_call: TRBJ1-1; cdr3_nt: TGTGTCAGCAGCTTAAGGGGGGGCTTCACTGAAGCTTTCTTT; cdr3_aa: CVSSLRGGFTEAFF
v_call: TRBV3-1; cdr3_length: 15; d_call: TRBD2; clone_size: .; j_call: TRBJ2-7; cdr3_nt: TGTGCCAGCAGCCACCTCGTTCCCGGGGGGGACGAGCAGTACTTC; cdr3_aa: CASSHLVPGGDEQYF
v_call: TRBV28; cdr3_length: 15; d_call: TRBD2; clone_size: .; j_call: TRBJ2-5; cdr3_nt: TGTGCCAGCAGTCCTAGCGGGAGGATTCAAGAGACCCAGTACTTC; cdr3_aa: CASSPSGRIQETQYF
v_call: TRBV9; cdr3_length: 11; d_call: .; clone_size: .; j_call: TRBJ2-2; cdr3_nt: TGTGCCAGCAGTATAAGGGGGGAGCTGTTTTTT; cdr3_aa: CASSIRGELFF